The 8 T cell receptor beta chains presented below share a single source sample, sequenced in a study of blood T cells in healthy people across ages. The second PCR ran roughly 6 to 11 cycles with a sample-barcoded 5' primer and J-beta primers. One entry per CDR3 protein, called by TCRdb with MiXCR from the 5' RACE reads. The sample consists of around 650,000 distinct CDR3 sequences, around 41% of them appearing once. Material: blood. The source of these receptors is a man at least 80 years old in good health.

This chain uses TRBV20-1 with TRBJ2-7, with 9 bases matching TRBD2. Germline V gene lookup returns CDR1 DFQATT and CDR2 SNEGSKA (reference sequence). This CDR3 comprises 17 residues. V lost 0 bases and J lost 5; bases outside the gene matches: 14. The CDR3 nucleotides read TGCAGTGCTAGAGATCGGCGTGCGGGAGGGCCAGTAGACGAGCAGTACTTC. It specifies CSARDRRAGGPVDEQYF.

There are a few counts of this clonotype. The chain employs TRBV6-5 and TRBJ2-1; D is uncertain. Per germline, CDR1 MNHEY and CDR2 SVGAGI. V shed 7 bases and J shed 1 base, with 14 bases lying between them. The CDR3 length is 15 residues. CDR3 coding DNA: TGTGCCAGCATCCGGAGAGGCAGGTCCTACAATGAGCAGTTCTTC. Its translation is CASIRRGRSYNEQFF.

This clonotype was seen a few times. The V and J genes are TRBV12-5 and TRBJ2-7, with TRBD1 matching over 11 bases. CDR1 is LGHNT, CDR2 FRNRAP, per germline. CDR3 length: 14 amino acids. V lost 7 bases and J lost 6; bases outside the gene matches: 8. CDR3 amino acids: CASARTGGLSEQYF. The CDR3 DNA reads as TGTGCTAGTGCCCGGACAGGGGGCTTATCCGAGCAGTACTTC.

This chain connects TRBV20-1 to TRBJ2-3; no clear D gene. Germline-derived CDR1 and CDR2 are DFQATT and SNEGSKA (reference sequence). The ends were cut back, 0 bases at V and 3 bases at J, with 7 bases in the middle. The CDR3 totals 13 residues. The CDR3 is CSAREGFTDTQYF. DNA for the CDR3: TGCAGTGCTAGAGAGGGCTTTACAGATACGCAGTATTTT.

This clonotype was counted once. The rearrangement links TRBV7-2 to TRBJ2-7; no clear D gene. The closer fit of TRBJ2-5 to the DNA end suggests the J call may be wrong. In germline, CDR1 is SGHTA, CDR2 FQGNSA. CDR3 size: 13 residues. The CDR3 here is CASSGVGRKTQYF. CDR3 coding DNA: TGTGCCAGCAGCGGAGTAGGCAGGAAGACCCAGTACTTC.

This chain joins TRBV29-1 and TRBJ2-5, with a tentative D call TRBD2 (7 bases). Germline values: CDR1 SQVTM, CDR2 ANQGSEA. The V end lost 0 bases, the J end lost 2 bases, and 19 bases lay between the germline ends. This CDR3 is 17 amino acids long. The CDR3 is CSVEDRVRGPLQETQYF. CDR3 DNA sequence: TGCAGCGTTGAAGATCGGGTGCGGGGGCCTCTTCAAGAGACCCAGTACTTC.

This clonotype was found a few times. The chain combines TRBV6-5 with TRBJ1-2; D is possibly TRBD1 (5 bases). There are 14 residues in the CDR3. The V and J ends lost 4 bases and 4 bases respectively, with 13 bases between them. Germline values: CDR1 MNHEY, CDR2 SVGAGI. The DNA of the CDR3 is TGTGCCAGCAGTTCCCCCGGGACGGCCTATGGCTACACCTTC. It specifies CASSSPGTAYGYTF.

CDR3 residues: CASSFSLGRRWVLEYF. In DNA, the CDR3 is TGTGCCAGCAGTTTTTCCCTAGGGCGGAGATGGGTGTTGGAGTATTTT. The V gene is TRBV27, the J gene TRBJ2-3; D ambiguous. The germline V gene encodes CDR1 MNHEY and CDR2 SMNVEV (reference sequence). Trimming removed 3 bases at V and 13 bases at J, with 26 bases between. CDR3 length: 16 amino acids.